This T cell receptor beta chain was sequenced in a study of CD8 T cell repertoires and HIV-1 epitope variants. Study-level background: Controls included no peptide, Ebola AY9 epitope, and a CMV, EBV, flu pool. 1M T cells were kept uncultured as a baseline.

Study-wide results and limits: No clonotypes responded to the TAALDMSHF plasma variant; a few recognized KF9, one HW9. This assay reports beta chains of antigen-expanded cells, not T cell function.

Using immunoSEQ multiplex PCR, the repertoire was profiled, and TCRdb retains in-frame clones only, with some absent. Of tens of thousands of clones detected, 70% to 75% appear once; the ten largest clones hold roughly 25%. For this clone: The antigen is not known.

The junction had 12 bases not matched to a gene; V was cut back by 2 bases and J by 7 bases. The CDR3 extends over 17 amino acids. The germline V gene has CDR1 ENHRY and CDR2 SYGVKD. The clonotype originates from a male donor with HIV. The V call is TRBV10-3, the J call TRBJ2-2, with 8 nucleotides matching TRBD2. Specimen: uncultured baseline CD8+ T cells from peripheral blood mononuclear cells (PBMCs). CDR3 amino acids: CAISERGLAGGSGELFF. CDR3 DNA sequence: TGTGCCATCAGTGAGCGCGGCCTAGCGGGCGGGAGCGGGGAGCTGTTTTTT.